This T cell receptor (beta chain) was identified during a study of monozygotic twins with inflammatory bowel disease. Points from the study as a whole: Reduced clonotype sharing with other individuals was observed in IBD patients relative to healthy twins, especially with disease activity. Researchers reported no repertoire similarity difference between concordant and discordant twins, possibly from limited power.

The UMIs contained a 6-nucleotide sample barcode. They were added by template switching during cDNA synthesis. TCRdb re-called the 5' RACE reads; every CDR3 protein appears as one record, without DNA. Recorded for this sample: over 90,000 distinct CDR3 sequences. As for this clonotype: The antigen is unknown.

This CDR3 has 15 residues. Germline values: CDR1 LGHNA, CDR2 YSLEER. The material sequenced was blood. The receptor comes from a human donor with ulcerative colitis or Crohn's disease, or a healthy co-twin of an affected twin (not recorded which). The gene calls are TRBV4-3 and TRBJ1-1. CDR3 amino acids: CASSQDLTGGTEAFF.